What follows are 20 T cell receptor beta chains derived from one specimen sequenced in a study of blood T cell repertoires in COVID-19. Here immunoSEQ multiplex PCR was the method, and the copy in TCRdb shows in-frame clones only, minus some. The table lists more than 95,000 clones, 87% of them singletons. Specimen: peripheral blood. These receptors all come from a human donor in a cohort sampled during active COVID-19.

The chain combines TRBV29-1 with TRBJ2-2; 13 bases match TRBD2. Germline V CDR1 and CDR2: SQVTM, ANQGSEA. The CDR3 totals 17 residues. Unmatched junction bases numbered 4, after V lost 1 base and J lost 2 bases. CDR3 nucleotide sequence: TGCAGCGTTGAAGGAAGGACTAGCGGGGGTAACACCGGGGAGCTGTTTTTT. It specifies CSVEGRTSGGNTGELFF.

V and J are TRBV6-6 and TRBJ2-7; 8 positions agree with TRBD1. V gave up 2 bases and J gave up 5 bases; unmatched junction bases: 5. This CDR3 is 14 amino acids long. Germline CDR1 reads MNHNY; CDR2 reads SVGAGI (reference sequence). In DNA, the CDR3 is TGTGCCAGCAGTTACGGGAGACAGGGGAACGAGCAGTACTTC. Protein sequence: CASSYGRQGNEQYF.

The chain combines TRBV18 with TRBJ2-7; the match to TRBD1 covers 9 bases. Germline-derived CDR1 and CDR2 are KGHSH and LQKENI. With V trimmed by 4 bases and J by 0 bases, 4 bases remained unmatched. The CDR3 runs to 15 residues. This CDR3 is CASSRGQGSSYEQYF. CDR3 nucleotide sequence: TGTGCCAGCTCACGGGGACAGGGTAGCTCCTACGAGCAGTACTTC. Using reference TRBV18 and TRBJ2-7 for the parts outside the CDR3, the full variable domain is NAGVMQNPRHLVRRRGQEARLRCSPMKGHSHVYWYRQLPEEGLKFMVYLQKENIIDESGMPKERFSAEFPKEGPSILRIQQVVRGDSAAYFCASSRGQGSSYEQYFGPGTRLTVT.

This clone appeared once. CDR3 sequence reads: CASSLRGEQYF. Written as DNA, the CDR3 is TGTGCCAGCAGTTTACGGGGGGAGCAGTACTTC. V and J are TRBV28 and TRBJ2-7, with D perhaps matching TRBD2 (6 bases). CDR3 size: 11 residues. CDR1 and CDR2 from the germline V gene are MDHEN and SYDVKM. V lost 2 bases and J 7 bases, leaving 6 bases between the germline ends.

The chain carries TRBV10-3 and TRBJ2-3; D possibly corresponds to TRBD2 (5 bases). The V end was cut by 6 bases, the J end by 6 bases, with 19 bases between. CDR1 is ENHRY and CDR2 is SYGVKD in the germline V gene. There are 15 residues in the CDR3. The CDR3 is CAISTAGGLTDTQYF. The CDR3 nucleotides read TGTGCCATCAGCACCGCTGGAGGACTGACCGATACGCAGTATTTT.

The chain recombines TRBV24-1 with TRBJ2-1; 8 positions agree with TRBD1. Germline lookup yields CDR1 KGHDR and CDR2 SFDVKD. V shed 4 bases, J shed 1 base, and the junction held 5 bases outside the gene matches. CDR3 length: 16 amino acids. CDR3 DNA sequence: TGTGCCACCAGTGACCGTACAGGGGGGTCCTACAATGAGCAGTTCTTC. It translates to CATSDRTGGSYNEQFF.

The genes are TRBV7-2 and TRBJ1-5, with 7 bases identical to TRBD1. V shed 1 base, J shed 4 bases, and the junction held 7 bases outside the gene matches. The CDR3 has 16 amino acids. Germline-derived CDR1 and CDR2 are SGHTA and FQGNSA. CDR3 protein: CASSLEDREPNQPQHF. The CDR3 coding sequence is TGTGCCAGCAGCTTAGAAGACAGGGAGCCTAATCAGCCCCAGCATTTT.

The chain recombines TRBV4-1 with TRBJ1-3, with D hard to call. This CDR3 comprises 17 residues. The V end lost 1 base, the J end lost 4 bases, and 17 bases lay between the germline ends. Germline lookup yields CDR1 MGHRA and CDR2 YSYEKL. The CDR3 region has the DNA TGCGCCAGCAGCCAAGGGGAGTTACCCCTGGGAGGAAACACCATATATTTT. It translates to CASSQGELPLGGNTIYF.

The chain is built from TRBV27 and TRBJ2-7; tentatively, D is TRBD2 (6 bases). Deletions cut 0 bases from V and 6 bases from J, with 15 bases between. The CDR3 has 15 residues. CDR1 is MNHEY and CDR2 is SMNVEV in the germline V gene (reference sequence). As DNA, the CDR3 is TGTGCCAGCAGTTTATCGCTCGGGAGAAGCTTCGAGCAGTACTTC. It encodes CASSLSLGRSFEQYF.

The gene calls are TRBV5-1 and TRBJ1-2; TRBD1 matches 9 bases. V gave up 3 bases and J gave up 7 bases; unmatched junction bases: 16. The CDR3 has 17 residues. The V gene's germline CDR1 is SGHRS and CDR2 YFSETQ. Here the CDR3 reads CASSWAPETGGEGGYTF. In nucleotides, the CDR3 is TGCGCCAGCAGCTGGGCACCCGAAACAGGGGGCGAAGGTGGCTACACCTTC.

The chain joins TRBV5-4 to TRBJ1-4, with 9 nucleotides matching TRBD1. This CDR3 has 15 residues. Germline loops: CDR1 SGHNT, CDR2 YYREEE (reference sequence). After removal of 1 base from V and 10 bases from J, the junction contained 8 bases not matched to a gene. The CDR3 protein is CASSLFSGQGGKLFF. Written as DNA, the CDR3 is TGTGCCAGCAGCTTGTTTTCGGGACAGGGAGGAAAACTGTTTTTT.

The CDR3 here is CASSLGTSGGPGTGELFF. CDR3 bases: TGTGCCAGCAGCTTAGGGACTAGCGGGGGCCCTGGCACCGGGGAGCTGTTTTTT. The V gene is TRBV7-6, the J gene TRBJ2-2; 13 nucleotides line up with TRBD2. Germline lookup yields CDR1 SGHVS and CDR2 FNYEAQ. The CDR3 is 18 residues long. V dropped 1 base and J dropped 4; count of bases not matched to a gene: 6.

This sequence joins TRBV27 and TRBJ1-5; 7 positions agree with TRBD1. With 4 bases clipped from V and 4 bases from J, the junction kept 7 bases outside the gene matches. Germline V gene lookup returns CDR1 MNHEY and CDR2 SMNVEV (reference sequence). The CDR3 is made up of 15 amino acids. The CDR3 spells CASSSDLQGNQPQHF. CDR3 bases: TGTGCCAGCAGTTCTGATTTACAGGGGAATCAGCCCCAGCATTTT.

This sequence joins TRBV19 and TRBJ2-1; 8 bases map to TRBD2. Losses at the gene ends were 3 bases for V and 8 bases for J; bases not matched to a gene: 9. This CDR3 is built from 15 residues. Germline V gene data show CDR1 as LNHDA and CDR2 as SQIVND (reference sequence). CDR3 coding DNA: TGTGCCAGTAGTATTAGAACGGGGGGGCCCTATGAGCAGTTCTTC. Its protein product is CASSIRTGGPYEQFF.

The rearrangement links TRBV10-1 to TRBJ1-1; no clear D. The length of the CDR3 is 13 residues. The germline V gene has CDR1 WNHNN and CDR2 SYGVQD (reference sequence). Trimming removed 2 bases at V and 1 base at J, with 5 bases between. CDR3 sequence (DNA): TGCGCCAGCAGTGAGGTTAGGAACACTGAAGCTTTCTTT. This codes for CASSEVRNTEAFF.

V usage is TRBV28 and J usage is TRBJ2-5; 9 bases line up with TRBD2. The CDR3 is made up of 15 amino acids. Germline V gives CDR1 MDHEN, CDR2 SYDVKM. J was trimmed by 4 bases and V by 5 bases; bases with no gene match: 8. CDR3 region: CASSPRGTSPETQYF. CDR3 coding DNA: TGTGCCAGCAGTCCGAGGGGGACTAGCCCAGAGACCCAGTACTTC.

The V gene is TRBV3-1 (or the pseudogene TRBV3-2), the J gene TRBJ2-1, with 10 bases that match TRBD2. CDR3 length: 14 residues. V was pared by 3 bases and J by 6 bases, with 2 bases of the junction left unmatched. The germline gives CDR1 LGHDT, CDR2 YNNKEL (reference sequence). The CDR3 DNA follows: TGTGCCAGCAGCCATTCTAGCGGGAGCAATGAGCAGTTCTTC. It translates to CASSHSSGSNEQFF.

The V and J genes are TRBV19 and TRBJ1-2; a weak D match, TRBD1 (5 bases). Between the trimmed V and J ends, which lost 3 bases and 0 bases, there was a span of 8 bases. The CDR3 runs 14 residues. From germline, CDR1 is LNHDA and CDR2 SQIVND (reference sequence). The DNA of the CDR3 is TGTGCCAGTAGTATTTTAGGGGCTAACTATGGCTACACCTTC. Encoded protein: CASSILGANYGYTF.

The rearrangement links TRBV6-5 to TRBJ1-1; D ambiguous. Germline V gene lookup returns CDR1 MNHEY and CDR2 SVGAGI. V was clipped by 0 bases and J by 2 bases, with 10 bases between them. The CDR3 runs 15 residues. The chain's CDR3 is CASSYSTRTNTEAFF. In nucleotides, the CDR3 is TGTGCCAGCAGTTACTCGACCCGGACTAACACTGAAGCTTTCTTT.

The chain is built from TRBV14 and TRBJ1-6; D is possibly TRBD1 (6 bases). CDR3 length: 15 residues. With 1 base removed from V and 8 bases from J, the gap between germline ends came to 12 bases. In germline, CDR1 is SGHDN, CDR2 FVKESK. The CDR3 DNA sequence: TGTGCCAGCAGCCAAGGACGGGACATATATTCACCCCTCCACTTT. It translates to CASSQGRDIYSPLHF.